This T cell receptor beta chain was sequenced during a study of CD8+ T cells in alopecia areata. About the study: Treatment of the treated patients consisted of oral tofacitinib, 5 to 10 mg twice daily. Study observations and caveats: On tofacitinib, scalp and blood still held many of the expanded lesional clones.

Trimming removed 6 bases from V and 9 bases from J, with 9 bases in between. The CDR3 length is 12 residues. Germline V lookup: CDR1 MNHNY, CDR2 SVGAGI (reference sequence). Points on this clone: Its target is unknown.

Treatment defined: oral pan-JAK inhibitor, 5-10 mg twice daily. RNA extraction was followed by reverse transcription into cDNA, which acted as the sequencing template. Clones were sequenced by immunoSEQ multiplex PCR, and TCRdb holds only the in-frame ones, with some missing. The sample holds about 160,000 clones, just over 65% seen once. This TCR derives from a human donor with alopecia areata. The source was CD4+ T cells sorted from blood, collected at week 4, from a patient treated with tofacitinib. This chain uses TRBV6-6 with TRBJ1-6; D is unclear. The CDR3 loop is CASSTRLSPLHF. For the CDR3, the DNA is TGTGCCAGCAGCACTCGACTTTCACCCCTCCACTTT.